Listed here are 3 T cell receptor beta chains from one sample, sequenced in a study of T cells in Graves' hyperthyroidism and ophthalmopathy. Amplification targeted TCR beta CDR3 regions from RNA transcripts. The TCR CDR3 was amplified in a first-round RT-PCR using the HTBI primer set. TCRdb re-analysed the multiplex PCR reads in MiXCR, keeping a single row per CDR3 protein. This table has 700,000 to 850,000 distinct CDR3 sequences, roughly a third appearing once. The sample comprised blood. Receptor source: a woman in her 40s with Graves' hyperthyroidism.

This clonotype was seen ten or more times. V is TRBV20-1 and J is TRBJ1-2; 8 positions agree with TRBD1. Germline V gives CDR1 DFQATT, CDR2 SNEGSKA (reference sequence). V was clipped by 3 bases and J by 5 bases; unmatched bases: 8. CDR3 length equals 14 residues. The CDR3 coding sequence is TGCAGTGCTAGCGGACAGGGCCGTCCGTATGGCTACACCTTC. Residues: CSASGQGRPYGYTF.

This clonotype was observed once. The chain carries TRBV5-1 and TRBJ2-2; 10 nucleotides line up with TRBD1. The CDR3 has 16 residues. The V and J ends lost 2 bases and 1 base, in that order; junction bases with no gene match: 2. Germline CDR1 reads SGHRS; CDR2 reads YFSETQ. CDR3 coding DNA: TGCGCCAGCAGCTTTGGACAGGGGGTGAACACCGGGGAGCTGTTTTTT. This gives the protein CASSFGQGVNTGELFF. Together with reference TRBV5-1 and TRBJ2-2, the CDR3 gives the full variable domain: KAGVTQTPRYLIKTRGQQVTLSCSPISGHRSVSWYQQTPGQGLQFLFEYFSETQRNKGNFPGRFSGRQFSNSRSEMNVSTLELGDSALYLCASSFGQGVNTGELFFGEGSRLTVL.

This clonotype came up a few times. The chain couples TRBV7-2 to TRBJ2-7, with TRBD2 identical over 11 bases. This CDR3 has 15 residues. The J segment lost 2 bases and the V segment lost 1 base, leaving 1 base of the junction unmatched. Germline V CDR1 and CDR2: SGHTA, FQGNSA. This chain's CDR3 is CASSLDSGGAYEQYF. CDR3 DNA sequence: TGTGCCAGCAGCTTAGATAGCGGGGGGGCCTACGAGCAGTACTTC.